The clone carrying this T cell receptor (beta chain) has more than one count but fewer than ten. Its antigen is as yet unknown. Treatment meaning: roughly ten-day PBMC culture with coronavirus spike peptide pools or control peptides (ViraFEST assay). From germline, CDR1 is SQVTM and CDR2 ANQGSEA. CDR3 size: 14 residues. The J segment lost 3 bases and the V segment lost 4 bases, leaving 6 bases of the junction unmatched. The Oncomine TCR Beta short-read assay sequenced DNA from cultured CD4+ T cells. Genomic DNA was extracted from cultured CD4+ T cells. TCRdb called the PCR reads again in MiXCR, with one record for every CDR3 protein. This sample has over 8,500 distinct CDR3 sequences, with around 33% found just once. This entry is derived from a study of vaccination and CD4 T cells after COVID-19. The study's findings and limits: Convalescent patients had a median around 90% of post-vaccine SARS-CoV-2-reactive clones that were detected only after vaccination, not before it. There were relatively few convalescent patients studied, and there were no early post-infection timepoints. Median reactive clonotypes, those recognizing SARS-CoV-2, rose from approximately 23 to 38, not significantly.

Sequencing input: cultured CD4+ T cells from blood. The sequence derives from a human donor with COVID-19. The chain uses TRBV29-1 and TRBJ1-2, with 9 positions matching TRBD1. The CDR3 is CSVAPGQGDYGYTF. In DNA, the CDR3 is TGCAGCGTTGCCCCGGGACAGGGAGACTATGGCTACACCTTC.